These T cell receptor beta chains were read from a single sample in a study of cytomegalovirus exposure and HLA in healthy donors. Assay used: immunoSEQ multiplex PCR; TCRdb lists only in-frame clones, some missing. There are about 93,000 clones in the sample; roughly 72% occur only once, and 0.57% lies in the top ten. The sample was PBMCs. These receptors originate from a man aged 25 to 45 in good health and CMV-seronegative. CDR3s include the opening cysteine and the closing phenylalanine or tryptophan. D genes are given only for firm matches. Expanded clones are given a class, and other clones once, few, many or no size at all.

len: 17
d_gene: .
v_gene: TRBV9
j_gene: TRBJ2-7
abundance: .
CDR3nt: TGTGCCAGCAGCGTTGGGGCCCAGCAGGGGCTTTCCTACGAGCAGTACTTC
CDR3aa: CASSVGAQQGLSYEQYF

len: 12
d_gene: .
v_gene: TRBV7-2
j_gene: TRBJ1-1
abundance: .
CDR3nt: TGTGCCAGCACCGCGTCCTACACTGAAGCTTTCTTT
CDR3aa: CASTASYTEAFF

len: 14
d_gene: .
v_gene: TRBV18
j_gene: TRBJ2-1
abundance: .
CDR3nt: TGTGCCAGCTCACCGACTAGCTCCTACAATGAGCAGTTCTTC
CDR3aa: CASSPTSSYNEQFF

len: 17
d_gene: TRBD1
v_gene: TRBV4-2
j_gene: TRBJ1-2
abundance: .
CDR3nt: TGTGCCAGCAGCCAACCCACTACCGGGACAGGGCTTTATGGCTACACCTTC
CDR3aa: CASSQPTTGTGLYGYTF

len: 18
d_gene: TRBD2
v_gene: TRBV29-1
j_gene: TRBJ2-3
abundance: .
CDR3nt: TGCAGCGTTGCTGCCGGACTAGCGGGGGGGCAGCGCACAGATACGCAGTATTTT
CDR3aa: CSVAAGLAGGQRTDTQYF

len: 15
d_gene: TRBD1
v_gene: TRBV9
j_gene: TRBJ1-1
abundance: .
CDR3nt: TGTGCCAGCAGTCAAGGGGGCACAGGGGGGACTGAAGCTTTCTTT
CDR3aa: CASSQGGTGGTEAFF

len: 15
d_gene: TRBD2
v_gene: TRBV19
j_gene: TRBJ2-1
abundance: .
CDR3nt: TGTGCCAGTATCCCGACTAGCGGACCCTACAATGAGCAGTTCTTC
CDR3aa: CASIPTSGPYNEQFF

len: 13
d_gene: .
v_gene: TRBV4-2
j_gene: TRBJ2-2
abundance: .
CDR3nt: TGTGCCAGCAGCCAGTTGGGGGGCGGGGAGCTGTTTTTT
CDR3aa: CASSQLGGGELFF

len: 15
d_gene: .
v_gene: TRBV19
j_gene: TRBJ2-2
abundance: few
CDR3nt: TGTGCCAGTACCAGGTGGTCAGGGGACACCGGGGAGCTGTTTTTT
CDR3aa: CASTRWSGDTGELFF

len: 15
d_gene: .
v_gene: TRBV27
j_gene: TRBJ1-2
abundance: .
CDR3nt: TGTGCCAGCAGTCACCTAGGGAGTCTGAACTATGGCTACACCTTC
CDR3aa: CASSHLGSLNYGYTF

len: 13
d_gene: .
v_gene: TRBV11-2
j_gene: TRBJ1-1
abundance: .
CDR3nt: TGTGCCAGCAGCTTAGTGTGGTCAGTCGAAGCTTTCTTT
CDR3aa: CASSLVWSVEAFF

len: 18
d_gene: TRBD1
v_gene: TRBV4-3
j_gene: TRBJ1-2
abundance: .
CDR3nt: TGCGCCAGCAGCCAAGGGGGGAGCGGACAGGGGGCATCCTATGGCTACACCTTC
CDR3aa: CASSQGGSGQGASYGYTF

len: 15
d_gene: .
v_gene: TRBV6-6
j_gene: TRBJ2-1
abundance: .
CDR3nt: TGTGCCAGCAGTTACCAAGGGGGCTCCTACAATGAGCAGTTCTTC
CDR3aa: CASSYQGGSYNEQFF

len: 14
d_gene: .
v_gene: TRBV5-1
j_gene: TRBJ1-3
abundance: .
CDR3nt: TGCGCCAGCAGCCAGACGGCGGGCGGAAACACCATATATTTT
CDR3aa: CASSQTAGGNTIYF

len: 12
d_gene: .
v_gene: TRBV14
j_gene: TRBJ1-6
abundance: once
CDR3nt: TGTGCCAGCAGCCAAACTAAGTCACCCCTCCACTTT
CDR3aa: CASSQTKSPLHF

len: 14
d_gene: TRBD1
v_gene: TRBV13
j_gene: TRBJ2-3
abundance: .
CDR3nt: TGTGCCAGCAGCCCAGGGGGTCGCACAGATACGCAGTATTTT
CDR3aa: CASSPGGRTDTQYF

len: 15
d_gene: TRBD1
v_gene: TRBV4-1
j_gene: TRBJ1-2
abundance: .
CDR3nt: TGCGCCAGCAGCCAACTCACAGGGGTAAACTATGGCTACACCTTC
CDR3aa: CASSQLTGVNYGYTF

len: 13
d_gene: .
v_gene: TRBV4-1
j_gene: TRBJ2-1
abundance: .
CDR3nt: TGCGCCAGCAGCCAAGACCCGCCGGATGAGCAGTTCTTC
CDR3aa: CASSQDPPDEQFF

len: 18
d_gene: .
v_gene: TRBV1
j_gene: TRBJ2-3
abundance: .
CDR3nt: TGCACCAGCAGCCAGCACCGCCCGTCACAGGGAGAAGCAGATACGCAGTATTTT
CDR3aa: CTSSQHRPSQGEADTQYF

len: 14
d_gene: TRBD1
v_gene: TRBV7-9
j_gene: TRBJ1-2
abundance: .
CDR3nt: TGTGCCAGCAGCCCAAGACAGGGTCTAGATGGCTACACCTTC
CDR3aa: CASSPRQGLDGYTF

len: 17
d_gene: .
v_gene: TRBV2
j_gene: TRBJ1-3
abundance: .
CDR3nt: TGTGCCAGCAGAATATTGGCAACAGTCAACTCTGGAAACACCATATATTTT
CDR3aa: CASRILATVNSGNTIYF

len: 14
d_gene: .
v_gene: TRBV27
j_gene: TRBJ1-4
abundance: .
CDR3nt: TGTGCCAGCAGTTTGTGGGCAGGGTATGAAAAACTGTTTTTT
CDR3aa: CASSLWAGYEKLFF

len: 18
d_gene: TRBD1
v_gene: TRBV10-3
j_gene: TRBJ1-2
abundance: .
CDR3nt: TGTGCCATCAGCCCGGGCGGGACAGGGTCCGCCAGTAACTATGGCTACACCTTC
CDR3aa: CAISPGGTGSASNYGYTF

len: 15
d_gene: TRBD1
v_gene: TRBV29-1
j_gene: TRBJ2-1
abundance: few
CDR3nt: TGCAGCGTCAAGGAACAAGACAGGGGAGGCAATGAGCAGTTCTTC
CDR3aa: CSVKEQDRGGNEQFF